This entry lists 5 T cell receptor beta chains sequenced from one sample in a study of T-cell reconstitution after alpha-beta-depleted transplantation in children. Unique molecular identifiers tagged the TCRbeta library. TCRdb reprocessed the PCR reads with MiXCR, giving one entry per CDR3 protein. Of 700,000 to 950,000 distinct CDR3 sequences in the sample, 15% to 20% were seen once. Specimen: PBMCs, mostly from graft donor cells, collected 360 days after TCRalphabeta/CD19-depleted stem cell transplant. The receptors were gathered from a male patient younger than 18 who had a stem cell transplant for acute lymphoblastic leukemia, so the T cells may come from the graft donor.

The rearrangement joins TRBV5-1 to TRBJ2-7; TRBD2 is a possible D gene (5 bases). Trimming took 4 bases from V and 6 from J, leaving 11 bases between them. The CDR3 runs 12 residues. Germline lookup yields CDR1 SGHRS and CDR2 YFSETQ. CDR3: CASSRRGPEQYF. CDR3 bases: TGCGCCAGCAGCAGAAGAGGGCCCGAGCAGTACTTC.

The CDR3 DNA sequence: TGCAGCGTTGTGTCAGGGGGCGAGCGCGGTCGTAGAACGCAGTATTTT. Translation gives CSVVSGGERGRRTQYF. The V call is TRBV29-1, the J call TRBJ2-3; the match to TRBD1 covers 8 bases. The germline V gene encodes CDR1 SQVTM and CDR2 ANQGSEA. With 4 bases clipped from V and 9 bases from J, the junction kept 18 bases outside the gene matches. The CDR3 is 16 amino acids.

This clonotype appeared a few times. This rearrangement joins TRBV9 to TRBJ2-7; 12 bases line up with TRBD2. Germline lookup yields CDR1 SGDLS and CDR2 YYNGEE. The ends lost 0 bases at V and 5 bases at J; junction bases unmatched: 3. The CDR3 runs 15 residues. CDR3 bases: TGTGCCAGCAGCGTAGGGACTAGCGGGACCAACGAGCAGTACTTC. Protein: CASSVGTSGTNEQYF.

CDR3 residues: CASSFGSVADTQYF. The CDR3 DNA sequence: TGTGCCAGCAGCTTTGGGTCCGTCGCAGATACGCAGTATTTT. The chain has TRBV7-2 and TRBJ2-3; D not certain. Germline V gene data show CDR1 as SGHTA and CDR2 as FQGNSA. Trimming cost V 3 bases and J 4 bases, with 11 bases left between them. The CDR3 covers 14 residues.

This chain connects TRBV7-3 to TRBJ2-1; 11 bases map to TRBD2. The V gene's germline CDR1 is SGHTA and CDR2 FQGTGA. This CDR3 has 16 residues. The V and J ends lost 3 bases and 5 bases, in that order; junction bases with no gene match: 6. CDR3 sequence reads: CASSFRLAGTNNEQFF. The CDR3 coding sequence is TGTGCCAGCAGCTTCCGACTAGCGGGGACCAACAATGAGCAGTTCTTC.